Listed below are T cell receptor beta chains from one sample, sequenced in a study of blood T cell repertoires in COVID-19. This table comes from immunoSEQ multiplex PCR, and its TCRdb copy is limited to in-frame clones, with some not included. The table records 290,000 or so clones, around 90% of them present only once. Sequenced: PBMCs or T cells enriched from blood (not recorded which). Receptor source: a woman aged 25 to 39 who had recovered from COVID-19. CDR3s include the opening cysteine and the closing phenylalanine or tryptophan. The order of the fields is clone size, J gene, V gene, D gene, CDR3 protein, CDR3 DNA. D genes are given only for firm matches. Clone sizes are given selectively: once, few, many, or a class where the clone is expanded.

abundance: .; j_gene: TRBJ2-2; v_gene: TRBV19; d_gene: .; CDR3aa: CASSTMAENTGELFF; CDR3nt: TGTGCCAGTAGTACCATGGCAGAGAACACCGGGGAGCTGTTTTTT
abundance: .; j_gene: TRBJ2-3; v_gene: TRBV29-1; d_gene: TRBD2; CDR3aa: CSVEGLAGDTDTQYF; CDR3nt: TGCAGCGTTGAAGGGCTAGCGGGAGACACAGATACGCAGTATTTT
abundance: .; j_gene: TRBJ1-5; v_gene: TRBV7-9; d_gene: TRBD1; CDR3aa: CASSFGQGVQPQHF; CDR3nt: TGTGCCAGCAGCTTTGGACAGGGGGTTCAGCCCCAGCATTTT
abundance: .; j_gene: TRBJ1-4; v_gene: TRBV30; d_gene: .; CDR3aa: CAWSVQTNEKLFF; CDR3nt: TGTGCCTGGAGTGTACAGACTAATGAAAAACTGTTTTTT
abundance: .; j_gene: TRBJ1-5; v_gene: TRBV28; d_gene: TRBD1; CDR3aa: CASSLVKGGTQPQHF; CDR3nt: TGTGCCAGCAGTTTAGTTAAAGGGGGCACTCAGCCCCAGCATTTT
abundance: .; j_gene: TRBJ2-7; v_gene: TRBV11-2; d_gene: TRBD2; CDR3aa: CASSPGLAYEQYF; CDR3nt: TGTGCCAGCAGCCCGGGACTAGCCTACGAGCAGTACTTC
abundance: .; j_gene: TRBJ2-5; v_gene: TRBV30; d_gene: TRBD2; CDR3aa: CAWSVGETSGQETQYF; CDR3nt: TGTGCCTGGAGTGTAGGGGAGACTAGCGGCCAAGAGACCCAGTACTTC
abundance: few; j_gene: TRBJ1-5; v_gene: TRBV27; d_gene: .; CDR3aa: CASSPSAGQPQHF; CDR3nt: TGTGCCAGCAGTCCTTCGGCGGGTCAGCCCCAGCATTTT
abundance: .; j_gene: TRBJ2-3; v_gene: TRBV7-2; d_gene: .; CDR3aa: CASSPQGGRTDTQYF; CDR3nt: TGTGCCAGCAGCCCCCAGGGGGGACGCACAGATACGCAGTATTTT
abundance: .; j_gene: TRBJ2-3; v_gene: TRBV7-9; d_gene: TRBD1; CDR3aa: CASSLLPRQGYPDTQYF; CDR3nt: TGTGCCAGCAGCTTATTACCGAGACAGGGGTACCCAGATACGCAGTATTTT
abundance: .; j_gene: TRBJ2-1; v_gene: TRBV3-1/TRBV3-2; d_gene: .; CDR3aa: CASSRLGGKFF; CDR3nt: TGTGCCAGCAGCCGACTAGGCGGGAAGTTCTTC
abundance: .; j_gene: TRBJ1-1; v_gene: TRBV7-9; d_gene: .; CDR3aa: CASSSGVGNTEAFF; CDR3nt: TGTGCCAGCTCCTCCGGGGTTGGGAACACTGAAGCTTTCTTT
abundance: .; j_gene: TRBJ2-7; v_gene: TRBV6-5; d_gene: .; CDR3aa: CASSYSPAEGSYEQYF; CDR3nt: TGTGCCAGCAGTTACTCGCCAGCGGAGGGATCCTACGAGCAGTACTTC
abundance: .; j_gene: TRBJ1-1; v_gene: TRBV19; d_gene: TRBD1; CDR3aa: CASSMLGTANTEAFF; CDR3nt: TGTGCCAGTAGTATGTTGGGGACAGCGAACACTGAAGCTTTCTTT
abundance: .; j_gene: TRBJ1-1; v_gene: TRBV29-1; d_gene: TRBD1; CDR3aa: CSVRSWGDRNTEAFF; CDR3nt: TGCAGCGTCAGATCGTGGGGGGACAGGAACACTGAAGCTTTCTTT
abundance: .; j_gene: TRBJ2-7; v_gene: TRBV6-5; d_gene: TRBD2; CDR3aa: CASTPSGDYEQYF; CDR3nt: TGTGCCAGCACTCCTAGCGGGGACTACGAGCAGTACTTC
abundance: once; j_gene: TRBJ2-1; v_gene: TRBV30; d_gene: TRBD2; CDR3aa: CAWSPSGYNEQFF; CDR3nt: TGTGCCTGGAGTCCTAGCGGCTACAATGAGCAGTTCTTC
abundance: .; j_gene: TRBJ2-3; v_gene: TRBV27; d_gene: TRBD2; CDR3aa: CASSLSASGYTDTQYF; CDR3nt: TGTGCCAGCAGTTTATCGGCTAGCGGATACACAGATACGCAGTATTTT
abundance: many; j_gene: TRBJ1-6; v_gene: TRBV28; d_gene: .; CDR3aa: CATKDGREASPLHF; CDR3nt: TGTGCCACCAAGGACGGCAGGGAGGCTTCACCCCTCCACTTT
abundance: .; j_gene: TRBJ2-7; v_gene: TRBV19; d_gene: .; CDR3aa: CARTEGREQYF; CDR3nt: TGTGCCCGTACCGAGGGTCGCGAGCAGTACTTC
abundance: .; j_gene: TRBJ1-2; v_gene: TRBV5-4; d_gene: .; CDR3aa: CASSPSQGLGYGYTF; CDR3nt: TGTGCCAGCAGCCCATCTCAGGGTCTCGGCTATGGCTACACCTTC
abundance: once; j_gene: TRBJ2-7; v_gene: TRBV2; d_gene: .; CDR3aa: CASSDLRPGGEQYF; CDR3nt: TGTGCCAGCAGTGACCTCCGGCCCGGGGGCGAGCAGTACTTC
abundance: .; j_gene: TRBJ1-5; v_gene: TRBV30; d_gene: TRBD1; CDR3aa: CAWSVPGGAGQPQHF; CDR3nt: TGTGCCTGGAGTGTACCAGGGGGCGCGGGTCAGCCCCAGCATTTT
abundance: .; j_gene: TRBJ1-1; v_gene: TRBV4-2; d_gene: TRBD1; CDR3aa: CASSQVTGVNTEAFF; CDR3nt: TGTGCCAGCAGCCAAGTTACAGGGGTGAACACTGAAGCTTTCTTT
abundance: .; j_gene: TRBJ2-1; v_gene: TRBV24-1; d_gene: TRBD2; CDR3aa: CATNLAVISYNEQFF; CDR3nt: TGTGCCACCAATCTAGCGGTCATCTCCTACAATGAGCAGTTCTTC
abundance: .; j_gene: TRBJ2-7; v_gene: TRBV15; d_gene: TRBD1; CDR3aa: CATSSKTGTGADEQYF; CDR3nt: TGTGCCACCAGCAGTAAGACCGGGACAGGGGCGGACGAGCAGTACTTC
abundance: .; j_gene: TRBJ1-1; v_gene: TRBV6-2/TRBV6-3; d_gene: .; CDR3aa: CASSYGIGSTEAFF; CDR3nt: TGTGCCAGCAGTTACGGGATAGGGAGTACTGAAGCTTTCTTT
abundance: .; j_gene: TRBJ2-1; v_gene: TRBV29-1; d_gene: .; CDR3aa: CSVGKQANYDNEQFF; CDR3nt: TGCAGCGTTGGGAAACAGGCGAACTACGACAATGAGCAGTTCTTC
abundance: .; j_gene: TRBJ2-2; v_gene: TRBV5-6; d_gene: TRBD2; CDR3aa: CASLREQVGELFF; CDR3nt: TGTGCCAGCCTGCGGGAGCAGGTCGGGGAGCTGTTTTTT
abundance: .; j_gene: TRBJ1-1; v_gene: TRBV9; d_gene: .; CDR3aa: CASSVATEAFF; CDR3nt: TGTGCCAGCAGCGTAGCTACTGAAGCTTTCTTT
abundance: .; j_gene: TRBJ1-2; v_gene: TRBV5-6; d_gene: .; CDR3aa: CASSSGAAGLAHGYTF; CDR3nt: TGTGCCAGCAGCTCTGGGGCGGCCGGGTTAGCCCATGGCTACACCTTC
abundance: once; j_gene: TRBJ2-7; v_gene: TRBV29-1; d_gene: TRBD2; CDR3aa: CSVSGRLDEQYF; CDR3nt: TGCAGCGTTAGCGGGAGGCTGGACGAGCAGTACTTC
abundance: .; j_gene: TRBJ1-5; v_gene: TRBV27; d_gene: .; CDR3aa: CASSLSGLDSEHYSNQPQHF; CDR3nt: TGTGCCAGCAGTTTATCAGGATTAGACAGCGAACACTATAGCAATCAGCCCCAGCATTTT
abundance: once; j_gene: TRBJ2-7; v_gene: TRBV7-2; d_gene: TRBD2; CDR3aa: CASSLPRLAVSYEQYF; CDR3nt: TGTGCCAGCAGCCTCCCTAGACTAGCGGTCTCCTACGAGCAGTACTTC
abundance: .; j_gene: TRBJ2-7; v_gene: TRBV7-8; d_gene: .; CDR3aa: CASSLLGRVSYEQYF; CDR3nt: TGTGCCAGCAGCCTACTGGGCAGGGTGTCCTACGAGCAGTACTTC
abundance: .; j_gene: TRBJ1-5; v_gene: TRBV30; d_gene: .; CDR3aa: CAWSPPLGRRVNQPQHF; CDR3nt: TGTGCCTGGAGTCCTCCCCTGGGGCGGAGGGTAAATCAGCCCCAGCATTTT
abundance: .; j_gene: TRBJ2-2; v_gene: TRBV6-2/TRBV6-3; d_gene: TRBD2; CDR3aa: CASSYQGLAANTGELFF; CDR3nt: TGTGCCAGCAGTTACCAGGGACTAGCGGCGAACACCGGGGAGCTGTTTTTT
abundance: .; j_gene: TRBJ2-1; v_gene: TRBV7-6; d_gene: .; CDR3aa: CASSLVPGSYNEQFF; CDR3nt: TGTGCCAGCAGCTTAGTACCGGGCTCCTACAATGAGCAGTTCTTC
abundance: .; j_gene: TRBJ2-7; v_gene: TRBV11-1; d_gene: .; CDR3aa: CASSRLGGQSYEQYF; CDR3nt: TGTGCCAGCAGCCGTCTCGGAGGGCAGTCCTACGAGCAGTACTTC
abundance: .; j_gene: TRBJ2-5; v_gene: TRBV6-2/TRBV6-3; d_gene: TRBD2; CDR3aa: CASSYSSVTSGSRRETQYF; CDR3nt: TGTGCCAGCAGTTACTCGTCGGTGACTAGCGGGAGTCGGCGGGAGACCCAGTACTTC
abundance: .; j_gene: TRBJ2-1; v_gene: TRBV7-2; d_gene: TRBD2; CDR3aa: CASSPRGLAGEIWNEQFF; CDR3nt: TGTGCCAGCAGCCCCCGAGGACTAGCGGGAGAAATTTGGAATGAGCAGTTCTTC
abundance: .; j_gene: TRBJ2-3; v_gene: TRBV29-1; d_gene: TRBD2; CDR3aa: CSVQILAVRLDTQYF; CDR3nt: TGCAGCGTACAGATACTAGCGGTGAGGTTAGATACGCAGTATTTT
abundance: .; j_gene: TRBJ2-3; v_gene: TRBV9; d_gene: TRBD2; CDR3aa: CASSLSGSETDTQYF; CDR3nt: TGTGCCAGCAGCCTCAGCGGGAGCGAGACAGATACGCAGTATTTT
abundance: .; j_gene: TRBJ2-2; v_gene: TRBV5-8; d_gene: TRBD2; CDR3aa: CASSSGTSGITGELFF; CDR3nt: TGTGCCAGCAGCTCCGGGACTAGCGGGATCACCGGGGAGCTGTTTTTT